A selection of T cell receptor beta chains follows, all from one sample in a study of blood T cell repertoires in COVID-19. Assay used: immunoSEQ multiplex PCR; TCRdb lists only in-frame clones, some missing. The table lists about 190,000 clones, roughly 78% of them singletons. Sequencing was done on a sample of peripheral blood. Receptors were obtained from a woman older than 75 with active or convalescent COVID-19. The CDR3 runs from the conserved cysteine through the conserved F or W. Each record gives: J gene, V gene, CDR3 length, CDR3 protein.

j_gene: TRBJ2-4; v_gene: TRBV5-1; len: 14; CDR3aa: CASKPGTSANIQYF
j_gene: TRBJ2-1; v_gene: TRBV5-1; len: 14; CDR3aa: CASSLWDRNNEQFF
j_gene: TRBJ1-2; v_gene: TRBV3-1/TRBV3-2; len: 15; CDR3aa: CASSHEQGASYGYTF
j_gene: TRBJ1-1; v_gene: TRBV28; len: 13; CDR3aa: CASWTRVSTEAFF
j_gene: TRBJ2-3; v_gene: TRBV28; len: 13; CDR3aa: CASSGLATDTQYF
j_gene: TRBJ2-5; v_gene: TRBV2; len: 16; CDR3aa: CASSPPGQGSQETQYF
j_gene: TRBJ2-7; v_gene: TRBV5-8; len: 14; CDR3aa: CASSWQGRAYEQYF
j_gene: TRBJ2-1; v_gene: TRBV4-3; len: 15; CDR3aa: CASSLNNRARHEQFF
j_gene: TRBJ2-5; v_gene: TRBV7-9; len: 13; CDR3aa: CASSPQGAETQYF
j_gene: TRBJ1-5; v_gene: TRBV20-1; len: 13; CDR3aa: CSASAGGNQPQHF
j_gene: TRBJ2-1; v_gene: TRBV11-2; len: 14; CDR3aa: CASSLDPQVNEQFF
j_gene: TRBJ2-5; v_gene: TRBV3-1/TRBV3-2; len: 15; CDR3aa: CASSAGTSEVETQYF
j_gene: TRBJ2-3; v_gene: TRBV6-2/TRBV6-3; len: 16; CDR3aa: CASSYAPGSRTDTQYF
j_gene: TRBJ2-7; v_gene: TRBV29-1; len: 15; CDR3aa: CSVEDPGQGGYEQYF
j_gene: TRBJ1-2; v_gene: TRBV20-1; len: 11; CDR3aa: CSVGQGRGYTF
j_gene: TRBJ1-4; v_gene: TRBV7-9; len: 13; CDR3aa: CASSLAGAGGLFF
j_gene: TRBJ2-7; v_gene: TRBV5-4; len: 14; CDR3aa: CASSNRGLPYEQYF
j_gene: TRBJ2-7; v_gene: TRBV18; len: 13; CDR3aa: CASSGGQTYEQYF
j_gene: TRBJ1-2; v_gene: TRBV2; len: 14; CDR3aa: CASSEGLGAYGYTF
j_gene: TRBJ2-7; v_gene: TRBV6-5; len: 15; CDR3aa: CASSYTGLLTYEQYF
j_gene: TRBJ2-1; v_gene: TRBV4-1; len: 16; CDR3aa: CASSQGRTRGDNEQFF
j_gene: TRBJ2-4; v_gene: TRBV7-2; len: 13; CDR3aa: CASSVGGSDIQYF
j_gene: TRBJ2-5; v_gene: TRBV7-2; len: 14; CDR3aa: CASSFRQGQETQYF
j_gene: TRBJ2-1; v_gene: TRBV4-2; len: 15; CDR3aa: CASSPRDSMGFEQFF
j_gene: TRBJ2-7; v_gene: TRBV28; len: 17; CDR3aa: CASSLSNGGGLGYEQYF
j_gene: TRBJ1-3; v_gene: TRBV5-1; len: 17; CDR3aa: CASNLTGQVVSGNTIYF
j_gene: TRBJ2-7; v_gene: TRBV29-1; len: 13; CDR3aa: CSVEVWSGGEQYF
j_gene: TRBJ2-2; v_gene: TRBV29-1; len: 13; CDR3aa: CSVEVTSGGELFF
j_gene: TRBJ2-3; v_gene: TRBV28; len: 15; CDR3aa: CASSMTSGGSDTQYF
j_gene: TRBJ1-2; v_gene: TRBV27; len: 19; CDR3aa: CASSFLSGVGAGDNYGYTF
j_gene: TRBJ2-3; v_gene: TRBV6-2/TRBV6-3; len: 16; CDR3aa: CASSLPWRGGGDTQYF
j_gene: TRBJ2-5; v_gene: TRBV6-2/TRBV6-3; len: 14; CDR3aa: CASSLAVRSATQYF
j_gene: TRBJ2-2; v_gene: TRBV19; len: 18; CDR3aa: CASRRGLAGTTNTGELFF
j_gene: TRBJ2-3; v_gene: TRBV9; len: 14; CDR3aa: CASSVSGPADTQYF
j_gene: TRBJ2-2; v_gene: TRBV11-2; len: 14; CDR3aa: CASSGGTGPGELFF
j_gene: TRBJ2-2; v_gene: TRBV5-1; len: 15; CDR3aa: CASSPARTGAGELFF
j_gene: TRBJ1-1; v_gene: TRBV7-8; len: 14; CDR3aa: CASSLTQMNTEAFF
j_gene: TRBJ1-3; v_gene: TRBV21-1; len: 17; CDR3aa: CASSKAHRGKGGNTIYF
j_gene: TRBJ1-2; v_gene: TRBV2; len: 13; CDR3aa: CASTDRERGGYTF
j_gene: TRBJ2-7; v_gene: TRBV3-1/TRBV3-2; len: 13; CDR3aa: CASSQVTSSEQYF
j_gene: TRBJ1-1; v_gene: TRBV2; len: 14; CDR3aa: CASRARTGGTEAFF
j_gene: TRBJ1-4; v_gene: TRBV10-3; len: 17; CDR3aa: CAISESKSSQGNEKLFF
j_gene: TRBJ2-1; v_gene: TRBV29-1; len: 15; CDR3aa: CSVEDRGSPYNEQFF
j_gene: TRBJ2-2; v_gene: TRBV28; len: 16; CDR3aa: CASSYYRGRKTGELFF
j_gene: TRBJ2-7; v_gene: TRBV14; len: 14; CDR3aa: CASAAGTYPYEQYF
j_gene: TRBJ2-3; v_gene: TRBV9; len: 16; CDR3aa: CASSVAPATSTDTQYF
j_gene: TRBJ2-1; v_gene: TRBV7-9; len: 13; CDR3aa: CASSFLQGSEQFF
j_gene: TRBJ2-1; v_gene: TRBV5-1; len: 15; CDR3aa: CASSSGQGRDNEQFF
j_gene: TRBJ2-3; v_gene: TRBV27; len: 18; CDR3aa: CASSLAGGGAEALRSRYF
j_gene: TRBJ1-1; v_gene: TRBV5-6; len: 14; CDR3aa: CASSYRQMNTEAFF
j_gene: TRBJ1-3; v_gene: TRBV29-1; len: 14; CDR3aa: CSVLQGSSGNTIYF
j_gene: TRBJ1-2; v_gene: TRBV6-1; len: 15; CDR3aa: CASSEAGVPNFGYTF
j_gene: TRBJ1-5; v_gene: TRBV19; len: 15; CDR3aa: CASSTRTGGNQPQHF
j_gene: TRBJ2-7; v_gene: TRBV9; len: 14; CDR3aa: CASSVDLGSYEQYF
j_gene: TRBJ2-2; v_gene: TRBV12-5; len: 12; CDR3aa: CASGLVAGELFF
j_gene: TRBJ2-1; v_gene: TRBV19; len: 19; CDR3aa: CASSKGLAGGRPPYNEQFF
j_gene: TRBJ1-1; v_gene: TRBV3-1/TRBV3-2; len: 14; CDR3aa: CASSKGTGGVEAFF
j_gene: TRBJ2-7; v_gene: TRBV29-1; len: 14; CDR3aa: CSVEGAGGPYEQYF
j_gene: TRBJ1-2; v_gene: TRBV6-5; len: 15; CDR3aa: CASSYMSGGSYGYTF
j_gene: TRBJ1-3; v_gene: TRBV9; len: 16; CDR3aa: CASSKTGGESGNTIYF